One and the same sample provided the 11 T cell receptor beta chains below, sequenced in a study of CD4 T cells in relation to SARS-CoV-2 and coronaviruses. Method: immunoSEQ multiplex PCR; TCRdb's copy keeps in-frame clones and lacks some. The table has tens of thousands of clones, approximately 85% seen once; the top ten hold approximately 3%. Sequenced input: memory CD4+ T cells from PBMCs. These receptors were taken from an adult with COVID-19.

The chain recombines TRBV5-8 with TRBJ2-1; 8 nucleotides align to TRBD2. This CDR3 contains 16 residues. Per germline, CDR1 SGHTS and CDR2 YDEGEE. V lost 3 bases to trimming and J lost 0 bases; unmatched junction nucleotides: 5. The CDR3 spells CASSSRGTSSYNEQFF. CDR3 nucleotides: TGTGCCAGCAGCTCACGCGGGACTAGCTCCTACAATGAGCAGTTCTTC.

This chain connects TRBV11-2 to TRBJ1-6; D gene unclear. This CDR3 contains 16 residues. Trimming took 1 base from V and 4 from J, leaving 11 bases between them. In germline, CDR1 is SGHAT, CDR2 FQNNGV. CDR3 DNA sequence: TGTGCCAGCAGCTTAGGGTGGGCAGGATATAATTCACCCCTCCACTTT. It codes for CASSLGWAGYNSPLHF. The whole variable domain, remainder taken from reference TRBV11-2 and TRBJ1-6, is EAGVAQSPRYKIIEKRQSVAFWCNPISGHATLYWYQQILGQGPKLLIQFQNNGVVDDSQLPKDRFSAERLKGVDSTLKIQPAKLEDSAVYLCASSLGWAGYNSPLHFGNGTRLTVT.

The chain joins TRBV9 to TRBJ2-7, with 9 bases fitting TRBD1. Germline V lookup: CDR1 SGDLS, CDR2 YYNGEE. J was trimmed by 3 bases and V by 2 bases; bases with no gene match: 6. CDR3 length equals 15 residues. The CDR3 sequence is CASSVTGGQGYEQYF. CDR3 sequence (DNA): TGTGCCAGCAGCGTTACGGGGGGACAGGGCTACGAGCAGTACTTC.

This clone was found a few times. The V and J genes are TRBV19 and TRBJ1-2; TRBD1 matches at 9 bases. V trimming: 4 bases; J trimming: 7 bases; junction bases outside the gene matches: 4. This CDR3 is 13 amino acids long. Germline values: CDR1 LNHDA, CDR2 SQIVND (reference sequence). For the CDR3, the DNA is TGTGCCAGTAGTACCACAGGGGGCAGTGGCTACACCTTC. It specifies CASSTTGGSGYTF. Full variable domain (missing parts from reference TRBV19 and TRBJ1-2): DGGITQSPKYLFRKEGQNVTLSCEQNLNHDAMYWYRQDPGQGLRLIYYSQIVNDFQKGDIAEGYSVSREKKESFPLTVTSAQKNPTAFYLCASSTTGGSGYTFGSGTRLTVV.

The rearrangement uses TRBV29-1 and TRBJ1-2, with TRBD1 as a possible D gene (5 bases). The germline gives CDR1 SQVTM, CDR2 ANQGSEA. V lost 3 bases and J 7 bases, leaving 12 bases between the germline ends. This CDR3 contains 12 residues. CDR3 DNA sequence: TGCAGCGTTGAGGGGGGAGGAGGTGGCTACACCTTC. It translates to CSVEGGGGGYTF.

This rearrangement joins TRBV6-5 to TRBJ1-1; possible D gene TRBD1, 5 bases. Germline CDR1 is MNHEY and CDR2 is SVGAGI. The length of the CDR3 is 13 residues. V was clipped by 2 bases and J by 11 bases, with 15 bases between them. The chain's CDR3 is CASSYAGRGGAFF. The CDR3 region has the DNA TGTGCCAGCAGTTACGCAGGGCGAGGTGGTGCTTTCTTT.

V gene TRBV7-2 combines with J gene TRBJ2-3; 7 bases align to TRBD2. Trimming took 1 base from V and 4 from J; bases not matched to a gene: 5. This CDR3 has 15 residues. Germline V gives CDR1 SGHTA, CDR2 FQGNSA. The CDR3 nucleotides read TGTGCCAGCAGCTTAGGTTGGGGAGGGCCAGATACGCAGTATTTT. Amino acid sequence: CASSLGWGGPDTQYF.

The J gene is TRBJ1-1, the V gene TRBV12-3 or TRBV12-4; 7 positions agree with TRBD1. The V segment lost 6 bases and the J segment 4 bases; nucleotides outside the gene matches: 5. This CDR3 region has 13 residues. The CDR3 loop reads CASRPAGGTEAFF. CDR3 bases: TGTGCCAGCAGACCCGCAGGGGGCACTGAAGCTTTCTTT.

This clone was recorded only once. This chain uses TRBV5-1 with TRBJ2-5; D may be TRBD2 (5 bases). The CDR3 sequence is 14 residues long. V dropped 2 bases and J dropped 2 bases, with 10 bases sitting between them. Germline values: CDR1 SGHRS, CDR2 YFSETQ. The CDR3 coding sequence is TGCGCCAGCAGCTTTAGACGGGGTCAAGAGACCCAGTACTTC. This gives the protein CASSFRRGQETQYF.

This chain uses TRBV3-1 (or the pseudogene TRBV3-2) with TRBJ1-1; D remains ambiguous. The CDR3 loop spans 14 amino acids. V was clipped by 1 base and J by 1 base, with 7 bases between them. Germline CDR1 LGHDT, CDR2 YNNKEL (reference sequence). The CDR3 region has the DNA TGTGCCAGCAGCCAAGTGTCAGGGAACACTGAAGCTTTCTTT. This sequence encodes CASSQVSGNTEAFF.

The chain has TRBV14 and TRBJ1-2, with 7 bases identical to TRBD1. V lost 1 base to trimming and J lost 2 bases; unmatched junction nucleotides: 7. Germline CDR1 and CDR2: SGHDN and FVKESK. This CDR3 comprises 16 residues. CDR3 nucleotide sequence: TGTGCCAGCAGCCAAGGCCCGAGCAGGGGGAACTATGGCTACACCTTC. Amino acids: CASSQGPSRGNYGYTF.